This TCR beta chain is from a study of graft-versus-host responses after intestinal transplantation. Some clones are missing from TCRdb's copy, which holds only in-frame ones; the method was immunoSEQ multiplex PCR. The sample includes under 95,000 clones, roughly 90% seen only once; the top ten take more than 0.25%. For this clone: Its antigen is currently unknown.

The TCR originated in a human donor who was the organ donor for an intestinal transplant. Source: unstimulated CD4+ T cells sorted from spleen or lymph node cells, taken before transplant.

CDR3 DNA sequence: TGTGCCAGCAGTTACGAGGGGACAGGGACTCAGCCCCAGCATTTT. Residues: CASSYEGTGTQPQHF. The rearrangement links TRBV6-6 to TRBJ1-5, with TRBD1 matching over 9 bases. Trimming cost V 2 bases and J 6 bases; bases outside gene matches: 5. The CDR3 sequence is 15 residues long. Looked up from germline, CDR1 is MNHNY and CDR2 is SVGAGI (reference sequence).